Each of the 6 T cell receptor beta chains below was sequenced from the same sample in a study of chemoradiotherapy in HPV16-positive cancers. Repertoires were generated with immunoSEQ multiplex PCR, while TCRdb's copy carries only in-frame clones and drops some. The data hold 65,000 to 80,000 clones, with around nine tenths observed a single time. Source: blood, taken from a patient who underwent chemoradiotherapy. All receptors come from a human donor with HPV-associated anogenital cancer.

The V call is TRBV7-9, the J call TRBJ2-7, with D perhaps TRBD2 (7 bases). This CDR3 spans 15 amino acids. Trimming took off 3 bases at V and 3 bases at J, with 15 bases between the two ends. Germline V gene sequence: CDR1 SEHNR, CDR2 FQNEAQ (reference sequence). The CDR3 is CASSFAGARGYEQYF. CDR3 DNA sequence: TGTGCCAGCAGCTTCGCGGGGGCCAGGGGCTACGAGCAGTACTTC.

The rearrangement links TRBV5-4 to TRBJ2-1; 9 bases fit TRBD2. The V and J ends lost 4 bases and 9 bases, in that order; junction bases with no gene match: 8. Germline V gives CDR1 SGHNT, CDR2 YYREEE (reference sequence). This CDR3 is 14 amino acids long. This CDR3 is CASSPAGGQLEQFF. The CDR3 nucleotides read TGTGCCAGCAGCCCGGCGGGAGGGCAACTTGAGCAGTTCTTC.

The rearrangement uses TRBV5-1 and TRBJ2-6; TRBD1 agrees at 7 bases. The CDR3 spans 13 residues. Germline V gene sequence: CDR1 SGHRS, CDR2 YFSETQ. CDR3 DNA sequence: TGCTCACAGGGGTGTCCTGGGGCCAACGTCCTGACTTTC. This translates into CSQGCPGANVLTF.

This chain joins TRBV11-1 and TRBJ1-1; tentative D call: TRBD1 (5 bases). Germline assignment: CDR1 SGHAT and CDR2 FQDESV (reference sequence). The CDR3 has 13 residues. Trimming shortened V by 5 bases and J by 11 bases, and 18 bases separated the two germline ends. The CDR3 sequence: CASSPLGQGVAFF. The CDR3, as DNA: TGTGCCAGCAGCCCTCTAGGGCAGGGCGTGGCTTTCTTT.

This clone was observed a handful of times. The rearrangement uses TRBV6-1 and TRBJ1-3; no clear D. The ends were cut back, 3 bases at V and 0 bases at J, with 9 bases in the middle. Germline V gene data show CDR1 as MNHNS and CDR2 as SASEGT. The CDR3 length is 15 residues. The CDR3 protein is CASSDEVASGNTIYF. The CDR3 region has the DNA TGTGCCAGCAGTGACGAGGTGGCCTCTGGAAACACCATATATTTT.

The chain couples TRBV5-1 to TRBJ1-2; the D is unclear. Trimming took off 5 bases at V and 8 bases at J, with 16 bases between the two ends. Germline assignment: CDR1 SGHRS and CDR2 YFSETQ. The CDR3 has 13 amino acids. The CDR3 sequence is CASSTDGNSGYTF. The CDR3 bases are TGCGCCAGCAGTACGGACGGGAATAGCGGCTACACCTTC.